Included here is one TCR beta chain sequence, with context. The antigen is not known. Trimming left V 5 bases short and J 0 bases short, with 11 bases between. The CDR3 has 15 amino acids. Germline V gene sequence: CDR1 MDHEN, CDR2 SYDVKM. This sample was taken from a study of T cells in localized non-small cell lung cancer. Study-level results: Increased T cell density in blood showed an association with longer overall survival. Peak T cell clonality was found in uninvolved adjacent lung, exceeding tumor. For the top 100 tumor clones, a median approximately 50 also appeared in adjacent lung. Only one tumor region was sequenced, so heterogeneity remains possible.

TCRdb's table, derived via immunoSEQ multiplex PCR, lists solely in-frame clones and lacks some. The sample shows 35,000 to 40,000 clones, around nine tenths of them seen only once. This rearrangement joins TRBV28 to TRBJ2-4; tentative D call: TRBD2 (5 bases). This clonotype was obtained from a female donor over 55 with stage I lung adenocarcinoma. This sample comprised peripheral blood, obtained before any cancer treatment. The CDR3 region has the DNA TGTGCCAGCAGTCGATCTGGACTAGCCAAAAACATTCAGTACTTC. It specifies CASSRSGLAKNIQYF.